This T cell receptor (beta chain) was captured in a study of blood T cell repertoires in COVID-19. At the level of the study: Some COVID-19 samples were acute and others convalescent; all came from the United States, Italy and Spain. In each case, the material was cDNA or gDNA derived from T cells, B-cell-depleted T cells, or PBMCs.

Original processing notes: Nucleated cell counts were estimated from reference gene primer amplification. The data were produced by immunoSEQ multiplex PCR, yet TCRdb's version contains in-frame clones alone and is incomplete. Clonal size and the V and J genes are those of that table, whereas D and trimming came from the DNA. The profile shows around 150,000 clones, 88% of them singletons. This CDR3 is built from 13 residues. The V end was cut by 1 base, the J end by 0 bases, with 6 bases between. Germline V gene sequence: CDR1 SQVTM, CDR2 ANQGSEA. The receptor's source is a man between 50 and 59 years old with active or convalescent COVID-19. Sample: peripheral blood. This chain links TRBV29-1 with TRBJ1-1; D gene ambiguous. In DNA form, the CDR3 reads TGCAGCGTTGAAGCGGTCATGAACACTGAAGCTTTCTTT. Amino acids: CSVEAVMNTEAFF.